This record looks at one TCR beta chain sequence and its context. This sample stems from a study of PD-L1 blockade in urothelial cancer. The trim removed 5 bases at V and 6 bases at J, leaving 6 bases unmatched. This CDR3 comprises 13 residues. Germline lookup yields CDR1 MDHEN and CDR2 SYDVKM. Sequencing used immunoSEQ multiplex PCR; TCRdb keeps in-frame clones, though not all of them. Here the sample spans roughly 45,000 clones, roughly four fifths being singletons. Time point of the sample: peripheral blood 6 weeks after treatment start. Sequenced here: PBMCs, sampled around atezolizumab (anti-PD-L1) treatment. The source is a man in his 60s with urothelial cancer. This chain connects TRBV28 to TRBJ2-7; 8 nucleotides line up with TRBD2. The CDR3 reads CASSPGGAGEQYF. The CDR3 DNA sequence: TGTGCCAGCAGTCCCGGGGGGGCAGGCGAGCAGTACTTC.